The 27 T cell receptor beta chains in this list originate from one sample, sequenced in a study of blood T cells in healthy people across ages. Primers used in a second PCR of about 6 to 12 cycles were a sample-barcoded 5' primer and a J-beta primer mix. TCRdb passed the 5' RACE reads through MiXCR, listing each CDR3 protein once. Among roughly 1,000,000 distinct CDR3 sequences listed, almost 25% were seen once. The sample was also linked to a second study, of T cells of mothers and their children.

Sequencing used blood. The source of these receptors is a girl aged 2-10 years in good health.

J is TRBJ1-2 and V is TRBV4-1; the D is unclear. The CDR3 spans 13 residues. Looked up from germline, CDR1 is MGHRA and CDR2 is YSYEKL. V was pared by 1 base and J by 8 bases, with 11 bases between. The CDR3 DNA sequence: TGCGCCAGCAGCCAAGGATTATCGGGAGGCTACACCTTC. This sequence encodes CASSQGLSGGYTF.

The chain is built from TRBV29-1 and TRBJ2-7, with D possibly matching TRBD2 (5 bases). The V end lost 6 bases, the J end lost 9 bases, and 12 bases lay between the germline ends. This CDR3 is built from 10 residues. The V gene's germline CDR1 is SQVTM and CDR2 ANQGSEA. The CDR3 sequence: CSVEEDLQYF. The CDR3 nucleotides are TGCAGCGTCGAGGAGGACTTGCAGTACTTC.

This sequence joins TRBV28 and TRBJ2-2; D unresolved. With 5 bases removed from V and 10 bases from J, the gap between germline ends came to 17 bases. This CDR3 is built from 14 residues. Germline V CDR1 and CDR2: MDHEN, SYDVKM. Written as DNA, the CDR3 is TGTGCCAGCAGTCCACAAAGATCAGTTTCGGAGCTGTTTTTT. This translates into CASSPQRSVSELFF.

This chain uses TRBV24-1 with TRBJ2-7, with D hard to call. Germline V gene sequence: CDR1 KGHDR, CDR2 SFDVKD. V was cut by 7 bases and J by 0 bases, with 9 bases left in between. The CDR3 is 13 amino acids. This CDR3 is CATRESGSYEQYF. In nucleotides, the CDR3 is TGTGCCACCAGGGAATCGGGCTCCTACGAGCAGTACTTC.

This clonotype has more than one count but fewer than ten. V and J are TRBV12-3 or TRBV12-4 and TRBJ1-1; the D gene is possibly TRBD1 (5 bases). V shed 3 bases and J shed 5 bases, with 19 bases lying between them. The CDR3 extends over 16 amino acids. The DNA for the CDR3 is TGTGCCAGCAGTTTGAGTTTGGGGGGAGGAAGGACTGAAGCTTTCTTT. Encoded protein: CASSLSLGGGRTEAFF.

This clonotype came up many times. V usage is TRBV28 and J usage is TRBJ2-5; 7 nucleotides agree with TRBD1. In germline, CDR1 is MDHEN, CDR2 SYDVKM. This CDR3 is built from 16 residues. The trim removed 6 bases at V and 0 bases at J, leaving 10 bases unmatched. The CDR3 DNA is TGTGCCAGCAGCCTCCGAGGGACAGAGTACCAAGAGACCCAGTACTTC. It is translated as CASSLRGTEYQETQYF.

This clonotype was observed a handful of times. This chain connects TRBV9 to TRBJ2-1, with 7 bases lining up with TRBD2. Germline CDR1 SGDLS, CDR2 YYNGEE. J was trimmed by 7 bases and V by 0 bases; bases with no gene match: 4. The CDR3 covers 14 residues. Written as DNA, the CDR3 is TGTGCCAGCAGCGTAGTGGGGGGGGGTAATGAGCAGTTCTTC. The encoded protein is CASSVVGGGNEQFF. Supplemented by reference TRBV9 and TRBJ2-1, the full variable domain reads DSGVTQTPKHLITATGQRVTLRCSPRSGDLSVYWYQQSLDQGLQFLIQYYNGEERAKGNILERFSAQQFPDLHSELNLSSLELGDSALYFCASSVVGGGNEQFFGPGTRLTVL.

This clonotype occurred a few times. The V gene is TRBV7-2, the J gene TRBJ2-7, with 10 bases that match TRBD2. The CDR3 totals 16 residues. The V segment lost 5 bases and the J segment 2 bases; nucleotides outside the gene matches: 9. Germline assignment: CDR1 SGHTA and CDR2 FQGNSA. This chain's CDR3 is CASSDVSGGFPYEQYF. The DNA of the CDR3 is TGTGCCAGCAGCGATGTTAGCGGGGGGTTCCCCTACGAGCAGTACTTC.

The chain joins TRBV9 to TRBJ1-2; no reliable D call. The V and J ends lost 4 bases and 0 bases respectively, with 7 bases between them. Per the germline V gene, CDR1 is SGDLS and CDR2 is YYNGEE. This CDR3 is 13 amino acids long. The CDR3 spells CASSKAANYGYTF. The CDR3 nucleotides read TGTGCCAGCAGCAAGGCAGCTAACTATGGCTACACCTTC.

V usage is TRBV7-3 and J usage is TRBJ2-7; TRBD2 agrees at 10 bases. The J call may be wrong; the DNA end is better matched by TRBJ2-1. CDR3 length equals 16 residues. Germline V gives CDR1 SGHTA, CDR2 FQGTGA. The CDR3 nucleotides are TGTGCCAGCAGCTTAACTCGAAGCGGGAGGGGGAATGAGCAGTTCTTC. Translating it yields CASSLTRSGRGNEQFF.

This clonotype came up a few times. The V gene is TRBV27, the J gene TRBJ1-2; TRBD1 agrees at 7 bases. With V trimmed by 6 bases and J by 8 bases, 18 bases remained unmatched. Germline loops: CDR1 MNHEY, CDR2 SMNVEV (reference sequence). The CDR3 length is 16 residues. The CDR3 here is CASSPGTENTYLGYTF. CDR3 nucleotide sequence: TGTGCCAGCAGCCCCGGGACAGAAAACACCTATTTAGGCTACACCTTC.

The chain links TRBV6-6 to TRBJ2-3; D is possibly TRBD1 (5 bases). Germline lookup yields CDR1 MNHNY and CDR2 SVGAGI (reference sequence). The CDR3 totals 16 residues. V was pared by 2 bases and J by 2 bases, with 14 bases between. The CDR3 protein is CASSYGAELITDTQYF. The CDR3 DNA sequence: TGTGCCAGCAGTTACGGGGCGGAGCTAATCACAGATACGCAGTATTTT.

This clonotype was detected a few times. This chain joins TRBV12-3 or TRBV12-4 and TRBJ2-5; 9 positions match TRBD1. The J call may be wrong; the DNA end is better matched by TRBJ2-7. The CDR3 sequence is 14 residues long. CDR3 protein: CASSRQGVAYEQYF. DNA for the CDR3: TGTGCCAGCAGTCGACAGGGGGTAGCCTACGAGCAGTACTTC.

The table lists this clonotype with a few counts. The J gene is TRBJ2-5, the V gene TRBV7-2; 7 bases are a match to TRBD1. With the DNA end fitting TRBJ2-7 better, the J assignment may be wrong. The CDR3 consists of 16 residues. Per the germline V gene, CDR1 is SGHTA and CDR2 is FQGNSA. The CDR3: CASSLSYGTATYEQYF. The CDR3 nucleotides read TGTGCCAGCAGCCTAAGTTACGGGACAGCTACCTACGAGCAGTACTTC.

The V gene is TRBV2, the J gene TRBJ2-1; D is possibly TRBD1 or TRBD2 (5 bases each). CDR3 length: 15 residues. The germline V gene encodes CDR1 SNHLY and CDR2 FYNNEI. The germline V and J ends were trimmed by 7 bases and 1 base, with 14 bases remaining between them. DNA of the CDR3: TGTGCCAGCAACCTTGAGGGGAGTTCCTACAATGAGCAGTTCTTC. It is translated as CASNLEGSSYNEQFF.

CDR3 amino acids: CASQKTINMNTEAFF. The DNA of the CDR3 is TGTGCCAGCCAAAAGACAATCAACATGAACACTGAAGCTTTCTTT. The gene calls are TRBV16 and TRBJ1-1; D remains unclear. Germline CDR1 reads KGHSY; CDR2 reads FQNENV. The CDR3 is 15 residues long. Trimming removed 8 bases at V and 0 bases at J, with 16 bases between.

This clonotype was seen a handful of times. The chain recombines TRBV23-1 with TRBJ2-7; 8 bases match TRBD1. TRBV23-1 is an ORF for which the function is uncertain. V lost 6 bases to trimming and J lost 1 base; unmatched junction nucleotides: 5. This CDR3 is built from 14 residues. The DNA of the CDR3 is TGCGCCAGCAGGGGGGGACAGGCGTCCTACGAGCAGTACTTC. This codes for CASRGGQASYEQYF.

The rearrangement uses TRBV20-1 and TRBJ2-7; tentatively, D is TRBD1 or TRBD2 (5 bases each). Germline V gene sequence: CDR1 DFQATT, CDR2 SNEGSKA (reference sequence). This CDR3 is 12 amino acids long. Trimming stripped 3 bases from V and 3 bases from J, with 9 bases between. The CDR3 nucleotides read TGCAGTGCTAGCGGGGCCATCTACGAGCAGTACTTC. This sequence encodes CSASGAIYEQYF.

V is TRBV29-1 and J is TRBJ2-5, with D tentatively TRBD1 or TRBD2 (6 bases each). The closer fit of TRBJ2-7 to the DNA end suggests the J call may be wrong. CDR3 size: 13 residues. Looked up from germline, CDR1 is SQVTM and CDR2 is ANQGSEA. The CDR3 sequence: CSVDRGGSYEQYF. The CDR3 DNA is TGCAGCGTTGACAGGGGAGGATCCTACGAGCAGTACTTC.

This clonotype was detected many times. The rearrangement uses TRBV7-9 and TRBJ2-5, with D possibly being TRBD2 (5 bases). CDR1 and CDR2 (germline): SEHNR, FQNEAQ (reference sequence). This CDR3 has 15 amino acids. Trimming removed 2 bases at V and 5 bases at J, with 15 bases between. The CDR3 sequence: CASSLSTGWRETQYF. The CDR3 DNA reads TGTGCCAGCAGCTTATCTACGGGATGGAGGGAGACCCAGTACTTC.

This clonotype was counted a few times. The CDR3 DNA is TGTGCCAGCAGTGACTCACCCGGGGATGGCTACACCTTC. Translating gives CASSDSPGDGYTF. This chain connects TRBV6-4 to TRBJ1-2, with no clear D. Germline CDR1 and CDR2: MRHNA and SNTAGT. This CDR3 is 13 amino acids long. Deletions cut 0 bases from V and 6 bases from J, with 8 bases between.

This clonotype was seen a single time. The gene calls are TRBV5-6 and TRBJ2-1, with a tentative D call TRBD1 (5 bases). V was cut by 3 bases and J by 0 bases, with 13 bases left in between. The CDR3 is 16 residues long. Germline V gene data show CDR1 as SGHDT and CDR2 as YYEEEE. CDR3 loop: CASSSTKRGSYNEQFF. The CDR3 region has the DNA TGTGCCAGCAGCTCAACTAAAAGGGGCTCCTACAATGAGCAGTTCTTC.

A few counts support this clonotype. This sequence joins TRBV7-9 and TRBJ2-3, with 8 bases lining up with TRBD1. Germline loops: CDR1 SEHNR, CDR2 FQNEAQ (reference sequence). This CDR3 comprises 15 residues. Trimming took 3 bases from V and 1 from J; bases not matched to a gene: 3. CDR3 bases: TGTGCCAGCAGCTTGAGGGGACAGGGCACAGATACGCAGTATTTT. Protein: CASSLRGQGTDTQYF.

V and J are TRBV5-1 and TRBJ2-5; D remains unclear. Trimming removed 0 bases from V and 5 bases from J, with 11 bases in between. The CDR3 runs 14 residues. Germline lookup yields CDR1 SGHRS and CDR2 YFSETQ. In DNA form, the CDR3 reads TGCGCCAGCAGCTTGGCGAACAAGGAGGAGACCCAGTACTTC. This gives the protein CASSLANKEETQYF. Looking up the rest from reference TRBV5-1 and TRBJ2-5 gives the full variable domain: KAGVTQTPRYLIKTRGQQVTLSCSPISGHRSVSWYQQTPGQGLQFLFEYFSETQRNKGNFPGRFSGRQFSNSRSEMNVSTLELGDSALYLCASSLANKEETQYFGPGTRLLVL.

This clonotype was seen a few times. V gene TRBV12-3 or TRBV12-4 combines with J gene TRBJ1-2; D is unresolved. There are 11 residues in the CDR3. V was pared by 9 bases and J by 8 bases, with 13 bases between. CDR3 DNA sequence: TGTGCCAGTACAGCCGCAGGCGGCTACACCTTC. Amino acid sequence: CASTAAGGYTF.

The table lists this clonotype with a few counts. The rearrangement joins TRBV12-3 or TRBV12-4 to TRBJ1-6; D possibly corresponds to TRBD1 (5 bases). V dropped 7 bases and J dropped 7 bases, with 14 bases sitting between them. The length of the CDR3 is 14 residues. The CDR3 protein is CASIPSGANSPLHF. The CDR3 DNA is TGTGCCAGCATACCAAGCGGGGCGAATTCACCCCTCCACTTT.

This clonotype turned up a few times. V and J are TRBV5-1 and TRBJ2-5; no clear D. V was shortened by 3 bases and J by 4 bases, with 13 bases between the two germline ends. This CDR3 region has 14 residues. The germline V gene encodes CDR1 SGHRS and CDR2 YFSETQ. The DNA of the CDR3 is TGCGCCAGCAGCTCCCAAACTTGGGGAGAGACCCAGTACTTC. It translates to CASSSQTWGETQYF.